This is a list of T cell receptor beta chains from one sample in a study of blood T cell dynamics during melanoma immunotherapy. Only in-frame clones appear in the TCRdb table, and some are missing; sequencing was by immunoSEQ multiplex PCR. The sample includes 11,000 or so clones, 88% seen only once; the top ten take roughly 6.1%. Sequences were derived from blood, sampled from a patient treated with checkpoint blockade. These receptors were collected from a human donor with melanoma. CDR3s include the opening cysteine and the closing phenylalanine or tryptophan. D genes are given only for firm matches.

D gene,V gene,CDR3 length,CDR3 protein
TRBD1,TRBV5-1,14,CASSYRQGEQPQHF
-,TRBV5-1,16,CASRADIPSSKETQYF
TRBD1,TRBV6-1,15,CASRDDRGGDSPLHF
TRBD1,TRBV6-5,13,CASSYQGARGYTF
-,TRBV4-3,14,CASSEEIVQGGLFF
TRBD2,TRBV9,16,CASSVAPSGVGETQYF
-,TRBV11-1,15,CASSPSGTPNEKLFF
-,TRBV5-5,14,CASSLEDGYGGYTF
-,TRBV6-5,14,CASSYFYGQTEAFF
TRBD1,TRBV25-1,17,CASSERDRPRYNSPLHF
-,TRBV6-6,14,CASSYSRAPDTQYF
-,TRBV7-2,15,CASSLENSRQETQYF
-,TRBV7-2,15,CASSPRFSGNQPQHF
TRBD1,TRBV6-5,15,CASRGLSGGSDEQFF
-,TRBV5-6,12,CASSSPRVEQYF
-,TRBV5-1,14,CASSLEAGLDTQYF
-,TRBV30,16,CAWDGRAQSGANVLTF
TRBD2,TRBV11-2,16,CASSSRTSGGPDTQYF
TRBD2,TRBV15,14,CATSRASGNNEQFF
-,TRBV14,15,CASSQGWSPNYGYTF